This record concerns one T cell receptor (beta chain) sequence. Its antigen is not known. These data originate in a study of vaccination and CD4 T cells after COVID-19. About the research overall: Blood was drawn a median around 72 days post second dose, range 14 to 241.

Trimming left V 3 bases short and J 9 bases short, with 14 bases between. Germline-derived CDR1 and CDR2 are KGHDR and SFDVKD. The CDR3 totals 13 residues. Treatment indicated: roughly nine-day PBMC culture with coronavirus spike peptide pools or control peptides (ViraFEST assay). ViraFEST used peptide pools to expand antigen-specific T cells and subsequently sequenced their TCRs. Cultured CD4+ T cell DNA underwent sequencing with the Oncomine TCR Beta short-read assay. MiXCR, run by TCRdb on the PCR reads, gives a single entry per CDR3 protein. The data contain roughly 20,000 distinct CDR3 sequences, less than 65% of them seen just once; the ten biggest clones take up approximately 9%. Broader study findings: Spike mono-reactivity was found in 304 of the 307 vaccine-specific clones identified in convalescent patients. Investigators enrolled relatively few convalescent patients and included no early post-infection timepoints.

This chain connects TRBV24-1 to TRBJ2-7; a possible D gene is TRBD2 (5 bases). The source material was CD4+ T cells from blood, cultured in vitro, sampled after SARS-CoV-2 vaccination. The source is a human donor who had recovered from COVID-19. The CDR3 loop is CATSDPGGRGQYF. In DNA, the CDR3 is TGTGCCACCAGTGATCCCGGTGGGAGAGGGCAGTACTTC.